The rows below give T cell receptor beta chains drawn from one sample of a study of chemoradiotherapy in HPV16-positive cancers. The assay was immunoSEQ multiplex PCR, and TCRdb's table has in-frame clones only and misses some. The data show 30,000 to 35,000 clones, about 82% seen once. The sequencing here drew on blood, taken from a patient who underwent chemoradiotherapy. The receptor set was obtained from a human donor with HPV-associated anogenital cancer. CDR3s include the opening cysteine and the closing phenylalanine or tryptophan. A D gene is named only where the DNA matches it firmly. Size is stated for part of the rows, as once, few or many counts, or as a class when the clone is expanded.

j_call	v_call	d_call	clone_size	cdr3_aa	cdr3_nt
TRBJ2-3	TRBV5-1	.	.	CASSSRRGTDTQYF	TGCGCCAGCAGCTCCCGTAGGGGCACAGATACGCAGTATTTT
TRBJ1-1	TRBV6-6	.	.	CASANTGTEAFF	TGTGCCAGCGCAAATACGGGGACTGAAGCTTTCTTT
TRBJ1-1	TRBV29-1	.	.	CSGSARDAEAFF	TGCAGCGGTTCGGCCAGGGACGCTGAAGCTTTCTTT
TRBJ1-4	TRBV4-3	.	.	CASSRKNAATNEKLFF	TGCGCCAGCAGCCGAAAGAACGCAGCAACTAATGAAAAACTGTTTTTT
TRBJ1-1	TRBV7-9	.	.	CASSPTGRNTEAFF	TGTGCCAGCAGCCCAACCGGACGGAACACTGAAGCTTTCTTT
TRBJ1-1	TRBV9	.	.	CASSVEEGWNTEAFF	TGTGCCAGCAGCGTAGAAGAGGGTTGGAACACTGAAGCTTTCTTT
TRBJ2-7	TRBV21-1	.	.	CASSTSTGFEQYF	TGTGCCAGCAGCACGTCGACAGGGTTCGAGCAGTACTTC
TRBJ2-2	TRBV9	TRBD2	.	CASSPRASGTGELFF	TGTGCCAGCAGCCCACGGGCTAGCGGGACCGGGGAGCTGTTTTTT
TRBJ1-5	TRBV10-2	.	.	CASRDWASNQPQHF	TGCGCCAGCAGGGATTGGGCTAGCAATCAGCCCCAGCATTTT
TRBJ1-3	TRBV5-1	TRBD1	.	CASSSFQGASGNTIYF	TGCGCCAGCAGCTCGTTCCAGGGGGCCTCTGGAAACACCATATATTTT
TRBJ2-4	TRBV5-1	TRBD1	.	CASSLGLYRGTAKNIQYF	TGCGCCAGCAGCTTGGGCCTTTACAGGGGGACGGCCAAAAACATTCAGTACTTC
TRBJ2-2	TRBV4-2	.	.	CASSQDPPGTGELFF	TGTGCCAGCAGCCAAGATCCTCCAGGGACCGGGGAGCTGTTTTTT
TRBJ2-7	TRBV5-8	.	.	CASSRDGGTSYEQYF	TGTGCCAGCAGCCGGGACGGAGGGACCTCCTACGAGCAGTACTTC
TRBJ2-7	TRBV7-9	.	few	CASSPRGPYEQYF	TGTGCCAGCAGCCCTAGGGGACCGTACGAGCAGTACTTC
TRBJ2-3	TRBV9	.	.	CASSVSSEISTDTQYF	TGTGCCAGCAGCGTTTCGTCGGAGATTAGCACAGATACGCAGTATTTT
TRBJ1-3	TRBV5-1	.	once	CASSLDGGTSGNTIYF	TGCGCCAGCAGCTTGGATGGGGGCACCTCTGGAAACACCATATATTTT
TRBJ1-2	TRBV5-8	TRBD1	.	CASSTGTGGAYYGYTF	TGTGCCAGCAGCACCGGGACAGGGGGCGCCTATTATGGCTACACCTTC
TRBJ2-3	TRBV5-8	TRBD2	.	CASSKGTSGGAADTQYF	TGTGCCAGCAGCAAAGGGACTAGCGGGGGGGCTGCAGATACGCAGTATTTT